This entry features one T cell receptor beta chain sequence. Indicated time point: pretreatment peripheral blood. This specimen comes from a study of PD-L1 blockade in urothelial cancer. Germline V lookup: CDR1 MNHNS, CDR2 SASEGT. Trimming removed 2 bases from V and 11 bases from J; junction bases left unmatched: 12. The CDR3 length is 15 residues. TCRdb's table, derived via immunoSEQ multiplex PCR, lists solely in-frame clones and lacks some. The data show 130,000 or so clones, with roughly 84% seen just once and roughly 3.5% held by the top ten. The sequence came from a man in his fifties or sixties with urothelial cancer. J is TRBJ2-1 and V is TRBV6-1; 7 positions match TRBD2. Sequencing used PBMCs, obtained around atezolizumab (anti-PD-L1) treatment. The CDR3: CASSEWGGAPGQQFF. CDR3 sequence (DNA): TGTGCCAGCAGTGAATGGGGGGGAGCCCCGGGTCAGCAGTTCTTC.